This entry concerns a single T cell receptor beta chain. Its antigen remains unidentified. Primers used in a second PCR of about 6 to 11 cycles were a sample-barcoded 5' primer and a J-beta primer mix. Unique molecular identifiers of 12 random nucleotides labeled each cDNA. MiXCR, run by TCRdb on the 5' RACE reads, gives a single entry per CDR3 protein. This sample carries hundreds of thousands of distinct CDR3 sequences, about 48% of them seen once, and the ten largest clones take roughly 12%. These data come from a study of blood T cells in healthy people across ages. Study-wide findings and caveats: Strong correlation was found linking TCR beta diversity to naive T cell percentage. Aged donors had fewer naive CD4+ cells and lower diversity than long-lived donors.

This TCR was sampled from a man aged 30 to 45 in good health. Sequencing was carried out using blood.

The CDR3: CSASLPASGYTF. CDR3 bases: TGCAGTGCTAGTCTCCCCGCTAGTGGCTACACCTTC. This chain joins TRBV20-1 and TRBJ1-2; D is ambiguous. Germline assignment: CDR1 DFQATT and CDR2 SNEGSKA (reference sequence). V lost 3 bases and J 7 bases, leaving 12 bases between the germline ends. The CDR3 consists of 12 residues.